The rows below give T cell receptor beta chains drawn from one sample of a study of T cell repertoires in cytomegalovirus infection. TCRdb independently ran MiXCR on the reads; one entry per CDR3 protein. Among roughly 190,000 distinct CDR3 sequences, 7.5% to 10% were seen once, and the ten largest hold about 4.6%. Sequencing was carried out using PBMCs. These receptor sequences come from a human donor in good health (CMV status not recorded). Some clones in this sample may be carry-over from other donors' samples. The CDR3 runs from the conserved cysteine through the conserved F or W. Fields, in order: V gene, J gene, CDR3 protein.

V: TRBV5-1; J: TRBJ2-1; CDR3: CASSTGTGFLNEQFF
V: TRBV29-1; J: TRBJ1-1; CDR3: CSTSREGTEAFF
V: TRBV7-8; J: TRBJ1-1; CDR3: CASSLGTANTEAFF
V: TRBV27; J: TRBJ1-2; CDR3: CASSSGGQGNYGYTF
V: TRBV5-1; J: TRBJ2-3; CDR3: CASSLVAGSTDTQYF
V: TRBV27; J: TRBJ2-7; CDR3: CASSSRQGVTSYEQYF
V: TRBV19; J: TRBJ2-1; CDR3: CASSIEREQFF
V: TRBV12-3/TRBV12-4; J: TRBJ1-5; CDR3: CASSPNLGAGRNQPQHF
V: TRBV7-2; J: TRBJ2-5; CDR3: CASALSGRAETQYF
V: TRBV6-2/TRBV6-3; J: TRBJ2-2; CDR3: CASTPGQGKTGELFF
V: TRBV29-1; J: TRBJ1-5; CDR3: CSVREGNQPQHF
V: TRBV20-1; J: TRBJ2-1; CDR3: CSGGKHNEQFF
V: TRBV28; J: TRBJ1-5; CDR3: CATREAGSNQPQHF
V: TRBV6-2/TRBV6-3; J: TRBJ1-1; CDR3: CASSYSGLRTPEAFF
V: TRBV10-3; J: TRBJ2-2; CDR3: CAIRAGLENTGELFF
V: TRBV28; J: TRBJ2-2; CDR3: CASSLSYNGELFF
V: TRBV20-1; J: TRBJ2-3; CDR3: CSARVGGFGTDTQYF
V: TRBV13; J: TRBJ2-7; CDR3: CASSLAPSTRCEQYF
V: TRBV7-2; J: TRBJ1-5; CDR3: CASSPGGDGGPQHF
V: TRBV12-3/TRBV12-4; J: TRBJ1-1; CDR3: CASSLVPGQGSTEAFF
V: TRBV5-6; J: TRBJ2-3; CDR3: CASSLAGAFLTDTQYF
V: TRBV2; J: TRBJ2-6; CDR3: CASSPQSSGANVLTF
V: TRBV7-2; J: TRBJ1-6; CDR3: CASSSPTVPYNSPLHF
V: TRBV6-6; J: TRBJ1-1; CDR3: CASSYSGQSTEAFF
V: TRBV7-2; J: TRBJ1-5; CDR3: CASSFAMDQPQHF
V: TRBV7-8; J: TRBJ2-1; CDR3: CASSFRGGGRDEQFF
V: TRBV10-3; J: TRBJ2-5; CDR3: CAISDRSGTSGWTQYF
V: TRBV19; J: TRBJ2-4; CDR3: CASSGAAGGEQYF
V: TRBV28; J: TRBJ2-2; CDR3: CASSRGDTGELFF
V: TRBV19; J: TRBJ2-2; CDR3: CGSANTGELFF
V: TRBV18; J: TRBJ2-7; CDR3: CASSPLGLAVGGYEQYF
V: TRBV12-3/TRBV12-4; J: TRBJ1-6; CDR3: CASSLRGLSSPLHF
V: TRBV2; J: TRBJ2-3; CDR3: CASSEWADTQYF
V: TRBV7-9; J: TRBJ2-6; CDR3: CASSLVRAGANVLTF
V: TRBV4-3; J: TRBJ2-1; CDR3: CASSQIGGEQFF
V: TRBV30; J: TRBJ2-5; CDR3: CAWSAGLAGETQYF
V: TRBV7-2; J: TRBJ2-7; CDR3: CASSFGTSGQYF
V: TRBV28; J: TRBJ1-1; CDR3: CASSLGAGWVEAFF
V: TRBV28; J: TRBJ2-7; CDR3: CASSSQRLDEQYF
V: TRBV20-1; J: TRBJ2-7; CDR3: CSAPLGTPGLADYEQYF
V: TRBV19; J: TRBJ1-5; CDR3: CASNEVGFNQPQHF
V: TRBV7-2; J: TRBJ1-1; CDR3: CATDPGGGTEAFF
V: TRBV28; J: TRBJ2-5; CDR3: CASSLRSSGQETQYF
V: TRBV7-9; J: TRBJ2-6; CDR3: CASSLSGYGANVLTF
V: TRBV7-2; J: TRBJ2-7; CDR3: CASSPRFGDRAYEQYF
V: TRBV6-2/TRBV6-3; J: TRBJ1-5; CDR3: CASSYGAGDQPQHF
V: TRBV7-4; J: TRBJ1-5; CDR3: CASSLRQGAGGNQPQHF
V: TRBV29-1; J: TRBJ2-5; CDR3: CSVEDRLRGPSETQYF
V: TRBV20-1; J: TRBJ2-3; CDR3: CSARVGWGTGQDTQYF